This is a list of T cell receptor beta chains from one sample in a study of spatial heterogeneity in lung cancer. Each CDR3 protein gets one entry after TCRdb re-called the 5' RACE reads with MiXCR. The repertoire consists of 20,000 to 30,000 distinct CDR3 sequences, with around 9.7% occurring once and the leading ten covering less than 25%. Material: PBMCs, obtained at follow-up. Receptor source: a male donor with early-stage non-small cell lung cancer. Each CDR3 is given with its conserved first and last residue. The order of the fields is CDR3 length, J gene, V gene, D gene, clone size, CDR3 DNA, CDR3 protein. A D gene is named only where the DNA matches it firmly. Size is stated for part of the rows, as once, few or many counts, or as a class when the clone is expanded.

length: 13; J: TRBJ2-5; V: TRBV28; D: .; size: once; DNA: TGTGCCAGCAGTTTAGATCGGGAAGAGACCCAGTACTTC; CDR3: CASSLDREETQYF
length: 17; J: TRBJ1-5; V: TRBV28; D: TRBD1; size: few; DNA: TGTGCCAGCATTTCCGGTGCGGCAGGACAGGGCCCTCAGCCCCAGCATTTT; CDR3: CASISGAAGQGPQPQHF
length: 15; J: TRBJ2-1; V: TRBV4-1; D: TRBD2; size: many; DNA: TGCGCCAGCAGCCAAGCCAGCGGGGCATACAATGAGCAGTTCTTC; CDR3: CASSQASGAYNEQFF
length: 15; J: TRBJ2-3; V: TRBV7-9; D: TRBD1; size: medium-sized; DNA: TGTGCCAGCAGGCCCCGGGACAGATTAGAAGATACGCAGTATTTT; CDR3: CASRPRDRLEDTQYF
length: 15; J: TRBJ2-7; V: TRBV18; D: TRBD1; size: few; DNA: TGTGCCAGCTCACCACCCGGGACAGGGCTTTACGAGCAGTACTTC; CDR3: CASSPPGTGLYEQYF
length: 15; J: TRBJ2-3; V: TRBV27; D: .; size: few; DNA: TGTGCCAGCAGTTTAGTCAAAGGGATCGGAGATACGCAGTATTTT; CDR3: CASSLVKGIGDTQYF
length: 12; J: TRBJ2-1; V: TRBV10-3; D: .; size: few; DNA: TGTGCCATCAGTGAGCCGGTAGCTGAGCAGTTCTTC; CDR3: CAISEPVAEQFF
length: 16; J: TRBJ2-3; V: TRBV3-1; D: .; size: many; DNA: TGTGCCAGCAGCCAAGGTTCCCGAACCGGCACAGATACGCAGTATTTT; CDR3: CASSQGSRTGTDTQYF
length: 15; J: TRBJ2-3; V: TRBV11-2; D: .; size: many; DNA: TGTGCCAGCAGCAGCCAGGGACCCTTGGGGGATACGCAGTATTTT; CDR3: CASSSQGPLGDTQYF
length: 16; J: TRBJ2-1; V: TRBV7-2; D: .; size: few; DNA: TGTGCCAGCAGCTTAGTAGGGACGAGCTCCTACAATGAGCAGTTCTTC; CDR3: CASSLVGTSSYNEQFF
length: 14; J: TRBJ1-3; V: TRBV6-1; D: .; size: many; DNA: TGTGCCAGCAAGGCCGGAACCTCTGGAAACACCATATATTTT; CDR3: CASKAGTSGNTIYF
length: 14; J: TRBJ2-5; V: TRBV7-7; D: TRBD1; size: many; DNA: TGTGCTAGCAGCCTCGGACAGGGCCAAGAGACCCAGTACTTC; CDR3: CASSLGQGQETQYF
length: 13; J: TRBJ1-3; V: TRBV11-2; D: .; size: once; DNA: TGTGCCAGCAGCTTAGATCGCCGACGGGACATATATTTT; CDR3: CASSLDRRRDIYF
length: 14; J: TRBJ2-7; V: TRBV29-1; D: .; size: .; DNA: TGCAGCGTTGAAGGCCTGGGACATCCCTACGAGCAGTACTTC; CDR3: CSVEGLGHPYEQYF
length: 13; J: TRBJ1-1; V: TRBV19; D: TRBD1; size: few; DNA: TGTGCCAGTAGTATCTGGGACAGCGCTGAAGCTTTCTTT; CDR3: CASSIWDSAEAFF
length: 12; J: TRBJ2-2; V: TRBV6-5; D: .; size: many; DNA: TGTGCCAGCAGTTACCGATACGGGGAGCTGTTTTTT; CDR3: CASSYRYGELFF
length: 16; J: TRBJ2-5; V: TRBV7-7; D: .; size: few; DNA: TGTGCTAGCAGTCCATCCTACAGGAATCTCCAAGAGACCCAGTACTTC; CDR3: CASSPSYRNLQETQYF
length: 13; J: TRBJ2-7; V: TRBV7-6; D: .; size: many; DNA: TGTGCCAGCAGCGTAGACATTAACTACGAGCAGTACTTC; CDR3: CASSVDINYEQYF
length: 14; J: TRBJ2-1; V: TRBV19; D: TRBD2; size: many; DNA: TGTGCCAGTACAAAGCGGGGGGGCTTCGGTGAGCAGTTCTTC; CDR3: CASTKRGGFGEQFF
length: 14; J: TRBJ2-7; V: TRBV5-6; D: TRBD1; size: many; DNA: TGTGCCAGCAGCGCACGGGACAGGGGCTACGAGCAGTACTTC; CDR3: CASSARDRGYEQYF
length: 13; J: TRBJ1-6; V: TRBV7-2; D: .; size: many; DNA: TGTGCCAGCAGCCTCCGACAGAATTCACCCCTCCACTTT; CDR3: CASSLRQNSPLHF
length: 13; J: TRBJ2-3; V: TRBV29-1; D: .; size: many; DNA: TGCAGCGTTGAACGGGTAACCGGAGATACGCAGTATTTT; CDR3: CSVERVTGDTQYF
length: 14; J: TRBJ2-7; V: TRBV4-2; D: TRBD1; size: .; DNA: TGTGCCAGCAGCCAAGATGGGGACAGGGACGAGCAGTACTTC; CDR3: CASSQDGDRDEQYF
length: 14; J: TRBJ1-2; V: TRBV28; D: TRBD1; size: few; DNA: TGTGCCAGCAGTTTATGGGAGGGGGCGCTGGGCTACACCTTC; CDR3: CASSLWEGALGYTF
length: 14; J: TRBJ1-2; V: TRBV12-3/TRBV12-4; D: .; size: few; DNA: TGTGCCAGCAGTAAAGGACAGTCCAACTATGGCTACACCTTC; CDR3: CASSKGQSNYGYTF
length: 15; J: TRBJ2-7; V: TRBV28; D: TRBD1; size: few; DNA: TGTGCCAGCAGTTTTCCACGGACAGGGTCCTACGAGCAGTACTTC; CDR3: CASSFPRTGSYEQYF
length: 15; J: TRBJ1-3; V: TRBV28; D: TRBD1; size: many; DNA: TGTGCCAGCAACTACAGGGGGCGGTCTGGAAACACCATATATTTT; CDR3: CASNYRGRSGNTIYF
length: 15; J: TRBJ1-3; V: TRBV4-1; D: .; size: many; DNA: TGCGCCAGCAGCCCGAGGCCAGACTCTGGAAACACCATATATTTT; CDR3: CASSPRPDSGNTIYF
length: 14; J: TRBJ2-5; V: TRBV5-1; D: .; size: .; DNA: TGCGCCAGCAGCTTGGCCCGGGCAGAAGAGACCCAGTACTTC; CDR3: CASSLARAEETQYF
length: 16; J: TRBJ2-3; V: TRBV2; D: TRBD2; size: many; DNA: TGTGCCAGCAGTGATCCGAGCGGGGGGGCCGCAGATACGCAGTATTTT; CDR3: CASSDPSGGAADTQYF
length: 13; J: TRBJ2-7; V: TRBV4-1; D: .; size: .; DNA: TGCGCCAGCAGCCTCCTCCTGGGGAGCGAGCAGTACTTC; CDR3: CASSLLLGSEQYF
length: 16; J: TRBJ2-5; V: TRBV7-2; D: TRBD2; size: many; DNA: TGTGCCAGCAGCTTAGGGACTAGCGGGGGCATAAGCACCCAGTACTTC; CDR3: CASSLGTSGGISTQYF
length: 19; J: TRBJ2-3; V: TRBV7-9; D: TRBD2; size: many; DNA: TGTGCCAGCAGTCTCTCAGTAGGAGCGGGGGAAAGGCTCCCAGATACGCAGTATTTT; CDR3: CASSLSVGAGERLPDTQYF